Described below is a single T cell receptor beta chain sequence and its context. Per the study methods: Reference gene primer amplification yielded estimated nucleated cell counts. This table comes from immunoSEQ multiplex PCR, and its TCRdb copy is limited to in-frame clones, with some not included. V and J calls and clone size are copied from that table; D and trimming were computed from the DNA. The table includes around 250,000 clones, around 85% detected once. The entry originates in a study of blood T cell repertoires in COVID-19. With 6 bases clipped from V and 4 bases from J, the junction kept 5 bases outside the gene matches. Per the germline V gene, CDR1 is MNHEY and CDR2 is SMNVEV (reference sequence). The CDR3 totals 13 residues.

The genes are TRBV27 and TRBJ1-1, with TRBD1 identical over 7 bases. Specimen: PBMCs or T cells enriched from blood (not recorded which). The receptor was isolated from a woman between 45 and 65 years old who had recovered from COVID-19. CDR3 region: CASRRGLATEAFF. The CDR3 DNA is TGTGCCAGCAGGAGGGGGCTGGCCACTGAAGCTTTCTTT.